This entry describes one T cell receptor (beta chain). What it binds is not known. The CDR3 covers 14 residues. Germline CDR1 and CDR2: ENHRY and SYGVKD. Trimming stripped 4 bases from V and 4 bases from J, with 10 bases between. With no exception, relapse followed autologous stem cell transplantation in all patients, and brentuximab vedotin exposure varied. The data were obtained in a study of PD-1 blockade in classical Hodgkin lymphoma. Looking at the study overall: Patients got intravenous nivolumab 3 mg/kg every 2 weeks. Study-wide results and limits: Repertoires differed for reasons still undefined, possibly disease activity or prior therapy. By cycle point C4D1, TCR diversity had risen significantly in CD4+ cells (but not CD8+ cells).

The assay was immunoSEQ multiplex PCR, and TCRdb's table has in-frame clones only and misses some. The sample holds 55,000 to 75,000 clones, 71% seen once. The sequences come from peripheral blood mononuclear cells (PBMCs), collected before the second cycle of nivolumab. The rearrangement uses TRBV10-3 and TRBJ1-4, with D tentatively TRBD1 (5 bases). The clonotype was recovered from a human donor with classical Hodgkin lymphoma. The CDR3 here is CAISGGRVNEKLFF. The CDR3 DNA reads TGTGCCATCAGTGGGGGCCGGGTTAATGAAAAACTGTTTTTT.